These 24 T cell receptor beta chains were all obtained from the same sample, sequenced in a study of blood T cell repertoires in COVID-19. Repertoires were generated with immunoSEQ multiplex PCR, while TCRdb's copy carries only in-frame clones and drops some. The table shows around 65,000 clones, with roughly 80% occurring only once. The sequencing input was peripheral blood. These receptors came from a man aged 60-69 years with acute or convalescent COVID-19.

The chain combines TRBV7-8 with TRBJ1-3; TRBD1 matches 12 bases. The CDR3 has 18 residues. Germline assignment: CDR1 SGHVS and CDR2 FQNEAQ. V shed 4 bases and J 4 bases; nucleotides not matched to a gene: 11. DNA for the CDR3: TGTGCCAGCAGCTCCGATCCGGGACAGGGGGCTGTCGGAAACACCATATATTTT. This encodes CASSSDPGQGAVGNTIYF.

Points on this clone: A junction end diverges from the germline sequence, so it may reflect a read error. The chain employs TRBV30 and TRBJ1-6; no firm D call. The CDR3 has 13 amino acids. The germline V gene encodes CDR1 GTSNPN and CDR2 SVGIG (reference sequence). The CDR3 nucleotides read TGTGCCCGGAGGCGCGGGAATAATTCACCCCTCCACTTT. Translated: CARRRGNNSPLHF.

The chain is built from TRBV7-6 and TRBJ1-1, with 7 bases aligning to TRBD1. CDR3 length: 13 amino acids. Germline CDR1 is SGHVS and CDR2 is FNYEAQ. Germline trimming cut 5 bases from V and 8 bases from J; bases unmatched to any gene: 8. CDR3 in DNA: TGTGCCAGCAGCCCCGGACAGGTGGGAGAAGCTTTCTTT. Residues: CASSPGQVGEAFF.

The chain uses TRBV7-8 and TRBJ1-1; 9 bases match TRBD1. The germline V gene encodes CDR1 SGHVS and CDR2 FQNEAQ. The CDR3 consists of 16 residues. V dropped 4 bases and J dropped 5; count of bases not matched to a gene: 11. The CDR3, as DNA: TGTGCCAGCAGCTCTATGAGCCGACAGGGGGGAACTGAAGCTTTCTTT. Translation: CASSSMSRQGGTEAFF. Full variable domain (rest looked up from reference TRBV7-8 and TRBJ1-1): GAGVSQSPRYKVAKRGQDVALRCDPISGHVSLFWYQQALGQGPEFLTYFQNEAQLDKSGLPSDRFFAERPEGSVSTLKIQRTQQEDSAVYLCASSSMSRQGGTEAFFGQGTRLTVV.

The chain joins TRBV6-6 to TRBJ1-4, with a possible D match to TRBD1 (5 bases). V was trimmed by 2 bases and J by 8 bases, leaving 15 bases between them. The germline gives CDR1 MNHNY, CDR2 SVGAGI (reference sequence). The CDR3 totals 15 residues. CDR3 protein: CASSYPAGHREKLFF. The CDR3 DNA is TGTGCCAGCAGTTACCCGGCGGGGCACAGGGAAAAACTGTTTTTT.

The rearrangement links TRBV9 to TRBJ2-7, with 7 bases identical to TRBD2. This CDR3 has 13 residues. Unmatched junction bases numbered 5, after V lost 4 bases and J lost 4 bases. Germline V CDR1 and CDR2: SGDLS, YYNGEE. The CDR3 region has the DNA TGTGCCAGCAGCCCCACCGGGGGGTACGAGCAGTACTTC. This codes for CASSPTGGYEQYF.

The chain couples TRBV28 to TRBJ1-5, with a possible D match to TRBD1 (6 bases). This CDR3 has 15 residues. The germline V gene has CDR1 MDHEN and CDR2 SYDVKM. Trimming pared 7 bases from V and 3 bases from J, leaving 16 bases between. The CDR3: CASTDTGQINQPQHF. In nucleotides, the CDR3 is TGTGCCAGCACCGATACAGGACAGATCAATCAGCCCCAGCATTTT.

The V call is TRBV4-2, the J call TRBJ2-3; TRBD2 matches at 12 bases. The CDR3 length is 20 residues. V lost 1 base and J lost 5; bases outside the gene matches: 16. Germline V gene data show CDR1 as LGHNA and CDR2 as YNFKEQ. The CDR3 nucleotides read TGTGCCAGCAGCCAAGCTTTTCGTATTGTTCTAGCGGGAGGGGGAGATACGCAGTATTTT. Protein: CASSQAFRIVLAGGGDTQYF.

V and J are TRBV7-2 and TRBJ1-5, with 8 positions matching TRBD1. The CDR3 is 14 residues long. After removal of 1 base from V and 7 bases from J, the junction contained 3 bases not matched to a gene. Germline lookup yields CDR1 SGHTA and CDR2 FQGNSA. CDR3 sequence (DNA): TGTGCCAGCAGCTTAGTCCCAGGGGGCCAGCCCCAGCATTTT. Protein: CASSLVPGGQPQHF.

CDR3 in DNA: TGTGCCAGCAGTAGCAGGGTGAATTCACCCCTCCACTTT. As protein: CASSSRVNSPLHF. V and J are TRBV27 and TRBJ1-6, with D maybe TRBD1 (5 bases). Germline CDR1 is MNHEY and CDR2 is SMNVEV (reference sequence). This CDR3 comprises 13 residues. V lost 5 bases to trimming and J lost 7 bases, with 9 bases between them.

This clone was counted only a few times. The rearrangement links TRBV7-9 to TRBJ2-2, with a possible D match to TRBD1 (5 bases). Deletions cut 0 bases from V and 6 bases from J, with 8 bases between. The CDR3 spans 14 residues. In germline, CDR1 is SEHNR, CDR2 FQNEAQ (reference sequence). The CDR3 DNA follows: TGTGCCAGCAGCTTAGCGGCAGGGTCCGGGGAGCTGTTTTTT. This translates into CASSLAAGSGELFF.

The J gene is TRBJ1-4, the V gene TRBV28, with a tentative D call TRBD1 (5 bases). The CDR3 sequence is 14 residues long. V was cut by 3 bases and J by 8 bases, with 13 bases left in between. The germline V gene has CDR1 MDHEN and CDR2 SYDVKM. CDR3 sequence (DNA): TGTGCCAGCAGTTTGCTGGGGCCAGGAGAAAAACTGTTTTTT. This codes for CASSLLGPGEKLFF.

This chain links TRBV5-1 with TRBJ1-2; no firm D call. Germline V lookup: CDR1 SGHRS, CDR2 YFSETQ. The CDR3 runs 13 residues. The V and J ends lost 4 bases and 3 bases respectively, with 10 bases between them. The CDR3 region is CASSPESHYGYTF. CDR3 sequence (DNA): TGCGCCAGCAGCCCGGAGTCTCACTATGGCTACACCTTC.

V and J are TRBV2 and TRBJ2-1; 12 nucleotides align to TRBD1. Germline-derived CDR1 and CDR2 are SNHLY and FYNNEI. J was trimmed by 6 bases and V by 6 bases; bases with no gene match: 3. This CDR3 comprises 14 residues. CDR3 region: CASSRDRGLNEQFF. DNA of the CDR3: TGTGCCAGCAGCCGGGACAGGGGGCTCAATGAGCAGTTCTTC. Using reference TRBV2 and TRBJ2-1 for the parts outside the CDR3, the full variable domain is EPEVTQTPSHQVTQMGQEVILRCVPISNHLYFYWYRQILGQKVEFLVSFYNNEISEKSEIFDDQFSVERPDGSNFTLKIRSTKLEDSAMYFCASSRDRGLNEQFFGPGTRLTVL.

The rearrangement links TRBV28 to TRBJ1-3; D is unresolved. Germline-derived CDR1 and CDR2 are MDHEN and SYDVKM. Between the trimmed V and J ends, which lost 6 bases and 1 base, there was a span of 13 bases. The CDR3 has 15 residues. The CDR3 DNA is TGTGCCAGCAGCCCCCGGAGACCATCTGGAAACACCATATATTTT. Its protein product is CASSPRRPSGNTIYF.

In this sample, this clone turned up once. This chain links TRBV7-2 with TRBJ1-4; D uncertain. Trimming pared 3 bases from V and 8 bases from J, leaving 13 bases between. Germline assignment: CDR1 SGHTA and CDR2 FQGNSA. The CDR3 is 14 amino acids. The CDR3 sequence: CASSLGPEAEKLFF. CDR3 nucleotides: TGTGCCAGCAGCTTGGGCCCGGAGGCGGAAAAACTGTTTTTT.

This chain joins TRBV18 and TRBJ2-3, with 11 bases identical to TRBD2. The CDR3 is 15 residues long. J lost 4 bases, V lost 3 bases, and 3 bases had no gene match. The germline V gene encodes CDR1 KGHSH and CDR2 LQKENI. DNA of the CDR3: TGTGCCAGCTCACCGGGACTAGCGGACTCAGATACGCAGTATTTT. Translating it yields CASSPGLADSDTQYF.

V is TRBV15 and J is TRBJ2-1; 10 nucleotides match TRBD2. Germline V CDR1 and CDR2: LNHNV, YYDKDF (reference sequence). The CDR3 is 17 residues long. With V trimmed by 2 bases and J by 10 bases, 14 bases remained unmatched. The CDR3 sequence is CATSRSMASGSSREQFF. CDR3 bases: TGTGCCACCAGCAGATCGATGGCTAGCGGGAGTTCACGGGAGCAGTTCTTC.

This chain links TRBV5-4 with TRBJ2-1; no reliable D call. Trimming stripped 1 base from V and 1 base from J, with 9 bases between. This CDR3 region has 15 residues. CDR1 and CDR2 from the germline V gene are SGHNT and YYREEE (reference sequence). In DNA form, the CDR3 reads TGTGCCAGCAGCTTGTTGCTAGGTTCCTACAATGAGCAGTTCTTC. Its translation: CASSLLLGSYNEQFF.

This clone was observed a few times. The CDR3 here is CASAHNQGVETQYF. The CDR3 DNA reads as TGTGCCAGCGCACACAACCAGGGGGTTGAGACCCAGTACTTC. The chain employs TRBV7-9 and TRBJ2-5; 7 positions match TRBD1. The CDR3 consists of 14 residues. The V gene end was trimmed by 8 bases and the J gene end by 5 bases; junction bases not matched to a gene: 11. Germline assignment: CDR1 SEHNR and CDR2 FQNEAQ (reference sequence).

The gene calls are TRBV7-9 and TRBJ2-2; TRBD2 aligns across 8 bases. The germline CDR1 and CDR2 sequences are SEHNR and FQNEAQ (reference sequence). CDR3 size: 14 residues. V dropped 11 bases and J dropped 6; count of bases not matched to a gene: 11. The CDR3 DNA follows: TGTGCCGGATCCTCCGGGAGGGTCGCCGGGGAGCTGTTTTTT. This codes for CAGSSGRVAGELFF. Full variable domain (remainder filled in from reference TRBV7-9 and TRBJ2-2): DTGVSQNPRHKITKRGQNVTFRCDPISEHNRLYWYRQTLGQGPEFLTYFQNEAQLEKSRLLSDRFSAERPKGSFSTLEIQRTEQGDSAMYLCAGSSGRVAGELFFGEGSRLTVL.

This clone was counted once. The rearrangement uses TRBV6-2 or TRBV6-3 and TRBJ1-1; the match to TRBD1 covers 8 bases. The germline V gene has CDR1 MNHEY and CDR2 SVGEGT. J gave up 7 bases and V 5 bases, and 15 bases lay outside the gene matches. The CDR3 sequence is 16 residues long. CDR3 amino acids: CASSKASGRGLGEAFF. The DNA of the CDR3 is TGTGCCAGCAGTAAGGCGAGCGGCAGGGGGCTTGGTGAAGCTTTCTTT.

V usage is TRBV6-1 and J usage is TRBJ1-1; maybe TRBD1 (6 bases). The CDR3 sequence is 14 residues long. Trimming took off 1 base at V and 3 bases at J, with 9 bases between the two ends. The germline gives CDR1 MNHNS, CDR2 SASEGT. CDR3 amino acids: CASSEDRAYTEAFF. The DNA for the CDR3 is TGTGCCAGCAGTGAAGACAGGGCTTACACTGAAGCTTTCTTT.

V is TRBV5-1 and J is TRBJ2-6; D is uncertain. CDR1 is SGHRS and CDR2 is YFSETQ in the germline V gene. The CDR3 runs 16 residues. V shed 0 bases and J shed 0 bases, with 7 bases lying between them. CDR3 sequence reads: CASSLAASSGANVLTF. CDR3 bases: TGCGCCAGCAGCTTGGCCGCCAGCTCTGGGGCCAACGTCCTGACTTTC. Full variable domain (remainder filled in from reference TRBV5-1 and TRBJ2-6): KAGVTQTPRYLIKTRGQQVTLSCSPISGHRSVSWYQQTPGQGLQFLFEYFSETQRNKGNFPGRFSGRQFSNSRSEMNVSTLELGDSALYLCASSLAASSGANVLTFGAGSRLTVL.